What follows are 29 T cell receptor beta chains derived from one specimen sequenced in a study of T cell repertoires in cytomegalovirus infection. MiXCR, applied by TCRdb to the reads, yields one record per CDR3 protein. The table lists 740,000 or so distinct CDR3 sequences, under 40% of them singletons. Sample: PBMCs. The receptors were sampled from a human donor in good health (CMV status not recorded). Some clones in this sample may be carry-over from other donors' samples.

Comment on this clonotype: A much larger clone is a single base away; this may be a read error. The chain links TRBV7-2 to TRBJ2-3, with 10 bases aligning to TRBD2. CDR3 length: 17 residues. The germline V gene has CDR1 SGHTA and CDR2 FQGNSA. The CDR3 spells CASSPFLAGASTDTKYF. The CDR3 region has the DNA TGTGCCAGCAGCCCATTTCTAGCGGGGGCCTCCACAGATACGAAGTATTTT.

Details on this clonotype: A read error may explain this, as a much larger clone is one base away. The chain couples TRBV28 to TRBJ2-5; D is perhaps TRBD1 (5 bases). The V gene's germline CDR1 is MDHEN and CDR2 SYDVKM. The CDR3 spans 13 residues. The chain's CDR3 is CASSFNGQDTQYF. CDR3 in DNA: TGTGCCAGCAGTTTTAACGGACAAGATACCCAGTACTTC.

V is TRBV7-6 and J is TRBJ2-2; D ambiguous. There are 13 residues in the CDR3. Germline V gives CDR1 SGHVS, CDR2 FNYEAQ. V was trimmed by 5 bases and J by 5 bases, leaving 9 bases between them. The DNA for the CDR3 is TGTGCCAGCAGCCAAGCGCGAACCGGGGAGCTGTTTTTT. It codes for CASSQARTGELFF.

This chain joins TRBV20-1 and TRBJ1-1; 9 bases match TRBD1. Per the germline V gene, CDR1 is DFQATT and CDR2 is SNEGSKA (reference sequence). The CDR3 sequence is 13 residues long. V dropped 4 bases and J dropped 8; count of bases not matched to a gene: 8. The CDR3 loop is CSATRDRVTEAFF. CDR3 coding DNA: TGCAGTGCTACCCGGGACAGGGTAACCGAAGCTTTCTTT.

In its sample, this clonotype was seen a few times. The chain has TRBV29-1 and TRBJ2-7; 7 nucleotides align to TRBD1. The CDR3 extends over 14 amino acids. The junction had 14 bases not matched to a gene; V was cut back by 6 bases and J by 6 bases. CDR1 is SQVTM, CDR2 ANQGSEA, per germline. The CDR3 sequence: CSVEGPRGTGEQYF. CDR3 coding DNA: TGCAGCGTCGAGGGTCCCAGGGGGACGGGCGAGCAGTACTTC.

This chain joins TRBV29-1 and TRBJ1-6; 7 nucleotides match TRBD1. Germline values: CDR1 SQVTM, CDR2 ANQGSEA. This CDR3 region has 14 residues. V shed 6 bases, J shed 8 bases, and the junction held 10 bases outside the gene matches. Here the CDR3 reads CSVPRTGSDSPLHF. The CDR3 DNA sequence: TGCAGCGTCCCCCGGACAGGATCCGATTCACCCCTCCACTTT.

This clonotype appeared once. The chain has TRBV29-1 and TRBJ2-3; no definite D call. This CDR3 is 13 amino acids long. The V and J ends lost 5 bases and 0 bases respectively, with 9 bases between them. Germline assignment: CDR1 SQVTM and CDR2 ANQGSEA. The CDR3 DNA sequence: TGCAGCGTTTGGCTAACTAGCACAGATACGCAGTATTTT. Translating it yields CSVWLTSTDTQYF.

This chain connects TRBV14 to TRBJ1-2; unclear D gene. The CDR3 is 13 residues long. Trimming stripped 0 bases from V and 3 bases from J, with 5 bases between. In germline, CDR1 is SGHDN, CDR2 FVKESK. DNA of the CDR3: TGTGCCAGCAGCCAAGACCGATACTATGGCTACACCTTC. Amino acid sequence: CASSQDRYYGYTF.

In this sample, this clonotype turned up a few times. One end of the junction does not line up with germline, which may come from a read error. V usage is TRBV28 and J usage is TRBJ1-4, with D maybe TRBD1 (5 bases). Looked up from germline, CDR1 is MDHEN and CDR2 is SYDVKM. The CDR3 runs to 18 residues. The CDR3 protein is CASSTDLRGGGGIRGFVF. CDR3 sequence (DNA): TGTGCCAGCAGTACCGATCTTCGTGGGGGGGGGGGTATAAGGGGCTTCGTATTT.

The chain combines TRBV12-3 or TRBV12-4 with TRBJ2-5, with D unclear. V lost 3 bases and J 3 bases, leaving 11 bases between the germline ends. This CDR3 contains 14 residues. The chain's CDR3 is CASSFGQIKETQYF. Here the CDR3 DNA reads TGTGCCAGCAGTTTCGGCCAAATCAAAGAGACCCAGTACTTC.

In this sample, this clonotype turned up a few times. The chain joins TRBV5-1 to TRBJ2-1, with 12 bases identical to TRBD1. The CDR3 extends over 15 amino acids. Germline CDR1 is SGHRS and CDR2 is YFSETQ. After removal of 6 bases from V and 8 bases from J, the junction contained 9 bases not matched to a gene. This chain's CDR3 is CASIERGQGADEQFF. The CDR3 DNA reads as TGCGCCAGCATTGAAAGGGGACAGGGGGCTGATGAGCAGTTCTTC. Full variable domain (remainder filled in from reference TRBV5-1 and TRBJ2-1): KAGVTQTPRYLIKTRGQQVTLSCSPISGHRSVSWYQQTPGQGLQFLFEYFSETQRNKGNFPGRFSGRQFSNSRSEMNVSTLELGDSALYLCASIERGQGADEQFFGPGTRLTVL.

On this clonotype: A read error may explain this, as a much larger clone is one base away. Likely a read error: the CDR3 ends without its conserved phenylalanine or tryptophan. The chain combines TRBV10-3 with TRBJ2-7, with D maybe TRBD2 (6 bases). Germline CDR1 and CDR2: ENHRY and SYGVKD. Between the trimmed V and J ends, which lost 7 bases and 0 bases, there was a span of 13 bases. The CDR3 has 14 residues. CDR3 in amino acids: CAITSTRASYEQYL. The CDR3 DNA follows: TGTGCCATCACCTCGACTAGGGCCTCCTACGAGCAGTACTTG.

The chain employs TRBV2 and TRBJ1-1; TRBD1 matches at 11 bases. Germline V gene data show CDR1 as SNHLY and CDR2 as FYNNEI. The CDR3 extends over 16 amino acids. V gave up 5 bases and J gave up 2 bases; unmatched junction bases: 7. The CDR3, as DNA: TGTGCCAGCAGTCCACGGACAGGGGGCTTAAACACTGAAGCTTTCTTT. Amino acid sequence: CASSPRTGGLNTEAFF.

Of note for this clonotype: A much larger clone lies one base from this, so it may be a read error. The V call is TRBV6-5, the J call TRBJ1-6; 11 bases map to TRBD1. The length of the CDR3 is 15 residues. From germline, CDR1 is MNHEY and CDR2 SVGAGI. In DNA form, the CDR3 reads TGTGCCAGCAGTTTCGGGACAGGGGGGAGTTCACCCCGCCACTTT. The encoded protein is CASSFGTGGSSPRHF.

This rearrangement joins TRBV23-1 to TRBJ2-3; TRBD1 matches 8 bases. Being an ORF, TRBV23-1 has a function that is uncertain. After removal of 1 base from V and 0 bases from J, the junction contained 9 bases not matched to a gene. This CDR3 region has 18 residues. The DNA of the CDR3 is TGCGCCAGCAGTCAATTAGTGCCGGGACAGGAAAGCACAGATACGCAGTATTTT. Its translation: CASSQLVPGQESTDTQYF.

This clonotype was seen many times. CDR3 residues: CASSRTARVEWREQYF. The CDR3 nucleotides are TGTGCCAGCAGCCGGACAGCGCGGGTTGAGTGGCGCGAGCAGTACTTC. The chain recombines TRBV6-1 with TRBJ2-7; a weak D match, TRBD1 (6 bases). The germline CDR1 and CDR2 sequences are MNHNS and SASEGT. This CDR3 has 16 amino acids. Between the trimmed V and J ends, which lost 6 bases and 6 bases, there was a span of 24 bases.

V gene TRBV12-3 or TRBV12-4 combines with J gene TRBJ1-5; D gene uncertain. This CDR3 is built from 13 residues. Trimming left V 7 bases short and J 0 bases short, with 7 bases between. CDR3 DNA: TGTGCCAGCACCAAGTATAGCAATCAGCCCCAGCATTTT. Amino acids: CASTKYSNQPQHF.

This clonotype was counted many times. This sequence joins TRBV6-2 or TRBV6-3 and TRBJ1-5; no definite D call. Germline V CDR1 and CDR2: MNHEY, SVGEGT. This CDR3 comprises 20 residues. V lost 3 bases to trimming and J lost 0 bases, with 24 bases between them. The CDR3 sequence: CASSYPPAAPRVYSNQPQHF. CDR3 coding DNA: TGTGCCAGCAGTTATCCCCCAGCGGCCCCAAGAGTTTATAGCAATCAGCCCCAGCATTTT.

The rearrangement links TRBV12-3 or TRBV12-4 to TRBJ2-2, with D tentatively TRBD2 (7 bases). The CDR3 is 14 residues long. Trimming cost V 5 bases and J 6 bases, with 13 bases left between them. Here the CDR3 reads CASSGRGAAGELFF. The CDR3 region has the DNA TGTGCCAGCAGTGGACGGGGGGCGGCCGGGGAGCTGTTTTTT.

The chain is built from TRBV30 and TRBJ2-1; 7 bases map to TRBD2. This CDR3 is built from 14 residues. V was clipped by 5 bases and J by 4 bases; unmatched bases: 8. The germline V gene encodes CDR1 GTSNPN and CDR2 SVGIG (reference sequence). For the CDR3, the DNA is TGTGCCTGGGAGAGCGGGGCGAGATACAATGAGCAGTTCTTC. This gives the protein CAWESGARYNEQFF.

The V call is TRBV7-8, the J call TRBJ2-2; D ambiguous. Looked up from germline, CDR1 is SGHVS and CDR2 is FQNEAQ. Trimming pared 0 bases from V and 7 bases from J, leaving 15 bases between. This CDR3 region has 16 residues. Here the CDR3 DNA reads TGTGCCAGCAGCTTAGCGCCGGTCCCCATCCGCGGGGAGCTGTTTTTT. It yields the protein CASSLAPVPIRGELFF.

This clonotype came up a few times. This chain links TRBV28 with TRBJ1-4, with D unclear. Germline CDR1 and CDR2: MDHEN and SYDVKM. Trimming left V 7 bases short and J 6 bases short, with 12 bases between. The CDR3 runs to 13 residues. CDR3 loop: CASIGELYEKLFF. The CDR3 bases are TGTGCCAGCATTGGAGAATTATATGAAAAACTGTTTTTT.

This clonotype was observed at least ten times. The chain combines TRBV7-8 with TRBJ1-4, with 8 bases matching TRBD1. Germline trimming cut 2 bases from V and 3 bases from J; bases unmatched to any gene: 2. Germline CDR1 is SGHVS and CDR2 is FQNEAQ. The CDR3 runs 15 residues. The DNA of the CDR3 is TGTGCCAGCAGCTTACAGGGGGCGGCTAATGAAAAACTGTTTTTT. It specifies CASSLQGAANEKLFF. Filled out from reference TRBV7-8 and TRBJ1-4, the complete variable domain reads GAGVSQSPRYKVAKRGQDVALRCDPISGHVSLFWYQQALGQGPEFLTYFQNEAQLDKSGLPSDRFFAERPEGSVSTLKIQRTQQEDSAVYLCASSLQGAANEKLFFGSGTQLSVL.

This clonotype has more than one count but fewer than ten. This CDR3 reads CASSTRGLNTEAFF. For the CDR3, the DNA is TGTGCCAGCAGCACCAGGGGGCTGAACACTGAAGCTTTCTTT. This chain links TRBV13 with TRBJ1-1; 8 positions agree with TRBD1. The CDR3 spans 14 residues. J was trimmed by 0 bases and V by 5 bases; bases with no gene match: 2. Per germline, CDR1 PRHDT and CDR2 FYEKMQ (reference sequence).

Points on this clonotype: A much larger clone differs by one base, so this may be a read error. Because it lacks the conserved phenylalanine or tryptophan at the end, this CDR3 is likely a read error. V usage is TRBV7-2 and J usage is TRBJ2-3; 8 nucleotides line up with TRBD2. V shed 8 bases and J 4 bases; nucleotides not matched to a gene: 5. Germline CDR1 is SGHTA and CDR2 is FQGNSA. The CDR3 has 13 residues. The CDR3 DNA reads as TGTGCCAGCGTAGCGGGAAGAGCAGATACGCAGTATTTA. As protein: CASVAGRADTQYL.

This clonotype was seen a handful of times. The gene calls are TRBV28 and TRBJ2-5; possibly TRBD2 for D (5 bases). CDR1 is MDHEN, CDR2 SYDVKM, per germline. The ends were cut back, 7 bases at V and 3 bases at J, with 12 bases in the middle. This CDR3 has 13 amino acids. The CDR3 DNA is TGTGCCAGCACTCTCGACGGGGAAGAGACCCAGTACTTC. It is translated as CASTLDGEETQYF.

The J gene is TRBJ2-1, the V gene TRBV7-9; possibly TRBD1 or TRBD2 for D (5 bases each). The CDR3 is 14 residues long. Germline V CDR1 and CDR2: SEHNR, FQNEAQ (reference sequence). The V end was cut by 5 bases, the J end by 6 bases, with 14 bases between. The CDR3 bases are TGTGCCAGCAGCCCGGGACCTCGGATCAATGAGCAGTTCTTC. The encoded protein is CASSPGPRINEQFF.

The chain has TRBV11-2 and TRBJ2-4; possibly TRBD1 for D (5 bases). The germline gives CDR1 SGHAT, CDR2 FQNNGV. The CDR3 loop spans 17 amino acids. Between the trimmed V and J ends, which lost 1 base and 2 bases, there was a span of 15 bases. The chain's CDR3 is CASSLASGGASKNIQYF. DNA of the CDR3: TGTGCCAGCAGCTTAGCGTCGGGTGGGGCTTCCAAAAACATTCAGTACTTC.

This clonotype was found a few times. This chain uses TRBV12-3 or TRBV12-4 with TRBJ2-6; D perhaps matches TRBD2 (6 bases). The CDR3 sequence is 17 residues long. V shed 8 bases and J shed 0 bases, with 17 bases lying between them. The CDR3 DNA reads as TGTGCCAGCGGACTAATCTTCAGGATCTCTGGGGCCAACGTCCTGACTTTC. It yields the protein CASGLIFRISGANVLTF.